This TCR beta chain was recorded in a study of regulatory T cells in long-lasting Graves disease. This CDR3 comprises 12 residues. Trimming shortened V by 3 bases and J by 8 bases, and 10 bases separated the two germline ends. Germline values: CDR1 MNHEY, CDR2 SMNVEV (reference sequence). Time point in this sample: newly diagnosed GD, antithyroid drugs for less than 3 months. RNA from PBMCs was the source of the TCR library. Overall study findings and caveats: Peripheral blood was the sole material, not thyroid tissue.

Many counts were recorded for this clonotype. Its antigen is unknown. Arm-PCR of CDR3 regions and iRepertoire HTBI primers were used to build TCR beta libraries. TCRdb re-analysed the multiplex PCR reads in MiXCR, keeping a single row per CDR3 protein. The repertoire includes some 500,000 distinct CDR3 sequences, 15% to 20% of them detected once, and roughly 25% sits in the top ten. These data also featured in a second study, about T cells in Graves' hyperthyroidism and ophthalmopathy. Turning to that study: Criteria for exclusion of patients were uncontrolled infection, other autoimmune disease, pregnancy or lactation.

This chain joins TRBV27 and TRBJ1-2; D may be TRBD1 (5 bases). Sequenced here: peripheral blood mononuclear cells (PBMCs), sampled at new diagnosis, from a patient treated with antithyroid drugs. The clonotype comes from a woman aged 40 to 65 with Graves disease. CDR3: CASSFNGDGYTF. In nucleotides, the CDR3 is TGTGCCAGCAGTTTTAACGGGGACGGCTACACCTTC.